The clone carrying this T cell receptor (beta chain) was seen repeatedly, ten times or more. Its antigen remains unidentified. These data are taken from a study of T cells in Graves' hyperthyroidism and ophthalmopathy. Study observations and caveats: A model of 13 V-J pairs discriminated ophthalmopathy from stable hyperthyroidism. The blood repertoire included most of the expanded thyroid clonotypes above 0.001.

Amplification targeted TCR beta CDR3 regions from RNA transcripts. The study used the HTBI primer set for a first-round RT-PCR of the TCR CDR3. TCRdb re-derived calls from the multiplex PCR reads in MiXCR, one entry per CDR3 protein. The data hold more than 300,000 distinct CDR3 sequences, with about a sixth observed a single time. J lost 6 bases, V lost 2 bases, and 6 bases had no gene match. This CDR3 spans 15 amino acids. Germline CDR1 and CDR2: LGHNA and YNFKEQ. Sequenced sample: blood. This chain joins TRBV4-2 and TRBJ2-3; 9 bases are a match to TRBD2. This sequence was found in a woman in her thirties with Graves' hyperthyroidism that later progressed to Graves' ophthalmopathy. The DNA of the CDR3 is TGTGCCAGCAGCCAAACGGCTAGCGGGGCGGATACGCAGTATTTT. Protein product: CASSQTASGADTQYF.